The 20 T cell receptor beta chains given below trace back to one sample, sequenced in a study of blood T cell repertoires in COVID-19. Repertoires were generated with immunoSEQ multiplex PCR, while TCRdb's copy carries only in-frame clones and drops some. The sample contains roughly 200,000 clones, approximately 79% of which appear only once. The sequenced material came from PBMCs or T cells enriched from blood (not recorded which). The receptors come from a woman between 55 and 75 years old with acute COVID-19.

V gene TRBV28 combines with J gene TRBJ1-5; 7 bases are a match to TRBD1. V trimming: 5 bases; J trimming: 7 bases; junction bases outside the gene matches: 14. CDR1 is MDHEN, CDR2 SYDVKM, per germline. This CDR3 has 16 residues. CDR3 residues: CASSLGGAIKEQPQHF. In DNA form, the CDR3 reads TGTGCCAGCAGTCTAGGGGGCGCTATAAAGGAACAGCCCCAGCATTTT.

The chain recombines TRBV5-1 with TRBJ2-5, with D possibly being TRBD1 (5 bases). Germline V CDR1 and CDR2: SGHRS, YFSETQ. CDR3 length: 17 residues. The V end was cut by 4 bases, the J end by 0 bases, with 19 bases between. CDR3 in amino acids: CASSPAWLTANQETQYF. The CDR3 DNA reads TGCGCCAGCAGCCCCGCCTGGCTGACAGCAAACCAAGAGACCCAGTACTTC.

V usage is TRBV30 and J usage is TRBJ1-4; 7 bases fit TRBD1. This CDR3 has 15 residues. Losses at the gene ends were 5 bases for V and 0 bases for J; bases not matched to a gene: 6. Germline V gene sequence: CDR1 GTSNPN, CDR2 SVGIG (reference sequence). CDR3 residues: CAWRDRRATNEKLFF. In DNA, the CDR3 is TGTGCCTGGCGGGACAGACGAGCAACTAATGAAAAACTGTTTTTT.

In DNA, the CDR3 is TGTGCCAGCAAAGGGGGAAGCTCCTATAATTCACCCCTCCACTTT. Its translation: CASKGGSSYNSPLHF. The chain has TRBV27 and TRBJ1-6; D perhaps matches TRBD1 (6 bases). Looked up from germline, CDR1 is MNHEY and CDR2 is SMNVEV (reference sequence). The CDR3 spans 15 residues. V lost 7 bases to trimming and J lost 0 bases, with 10 bases between them.

The chain joins TRBV4-3 to TRBJ1-3; D ambiguous. From germline, CDR1 is LGHNA and CDR2 YSLEER. V was shortened by 1 base and J by 2 bases, with 9 bases between the two germline ends. CDR3 length: 15 residues. The CDR3 sequence: CASSQGRNAGNTIYF. As DNA, the CDR3 is TGCGCCAGCAGCCAAGGCAGGAATGCTGGAAACACCATATATTTT.

CDR3 sequence reads: CASSEALGQGAHGYTF. CDR3 DNA: TGTGCCAGCAGTGAAGCGCTGGGACAGGGGGCTCATGGCTACACCTTC. This chain joins TRBV2 and TRBJ1-2, with 12 bases lining up with TRBD1. Trimming at V came to 0 bases and at J to 6 bases, leaving 5 bases not matched to a gene. The V gene's germline CDR1 is SNHLY and CDR2 FYNNEI. This CDR3 region has 16 residues.

V is TRBV7-2 and J is TRBJ2-1; TRBD2 aligns across 7 bases. Germline trimming cut 5 bases from V and 8 bases from J; bases unmatched to any gene: 18. This CDR3 is 17 amino acids long. CDR1 is SGHTA and CDR2 is FQGNSA in the germline V gene. The CDR3 spells CASSPYRSGEGYHEQFF. In nucleotides, the CDR3 is TGTGCCAGCAGCCCATACCGGAGCGGGGAGGGTTATCATGAGCAGTTCTTC.

This clone was picked up a small number of times. The rearrangement joins TRBV4-2 to TRBJ2-7; 7 nucleotides line up with TRBD2. The J segment lost 2 bases and the V segment lost 4 bases, leaving 11 bases of the junction unmatched. Germline V gene lookup returns CDR1 LGHNA and CDR2 YNFKEQ. This CDR3 is 16 amino acids long. DNA for the CDR3: TGTGCCAGCAGCCCCCAGGCCAGCGGGACCACCTACGAGCAGTACTTC. It yields the protein CASSPQASGTTYEQYF.

The chain is built from TRBV5-8 and TRBJ1-3; tentative D call: TRBD1 (6 bases). Trimming cost V 4 bases and J 2 bases, with 16 bases left between them. This CDR3 spans 16 amino acids. Germline V gene data show CDR1 as SGHTS and CDR2 as YDEGEE. CDR3 loop: CASSPGFTGTGNTIYF. The CDR3 DNA sequence: TGTGCCAGCAGCCCAGGCTTCACAGGGACTGGAAACACCATATATTTT.

The chain is built from TRBV4-1 and TRBJ1-5; 7 nucleotides agree with TRBD1. Germline lookup yields CDR1 MGHRA and CDR2 YSYEKL. The V gene end was trimmed by 0 bases and the J gene end by 7 bases; junction bases not matched to a gene: 6. The CDR3 length is 15 residues. CDR3 protein: CASSQETGLRQPQHF. Here the CDR3 DNA reads TGCGCCAGCAGCCAAGAGACAGGGCTTAGACAGCCCCAGCATTTT.

This clone has a handful of counts. The chain recombines TRBV5-1 with TRBJ2-2; 8 bases align to TRBD1. Germline CDR1 SGHRS, CDR2 YFSETQ. V was pared by 4 bases and J by 2 bases, with 4 bases of the junction left unmatched. This CDR3 is built from 15 residues. For the CDR3, the DNA is TGCGCCAGCAGCCCAGGGGGCGTAAACACCGGGGAGCTGTTTTTT. It is translated as CASSPGGVNTGELFF.

The V gene is TRBV7-9, the J gene TRBJ1-6, with D hard to call. The germline gives CDR1 SEHNR, CDR2 FQNEAQ (reference sequence). V lost 5 bases, J lost 7 bases, and 12 bases lay in between. This CDR3 has 14 residues. The chain's CDR3 is CASSPGLPNSPLHF. CDR3 DNA: TGTGCCAGCAGCCCTGGACTGCCCAATTCACCCCTCCACTTT.

This clone was counted a few times. The chain recombines TRBV5-1 with TRBJ1-1, with 8 bases fitting TRBD1. Germline CDR1 SGHRS, CDR2 YFSETQ. Trimming at V came to 2 bases and at J to 4 bases, leaving 4 bases not matched to a gene. The CDR3 runs 14 residues. CDR3 amino acids: CASSLGQGGTEAFF. The CDR3 DNA reads TGCGCCAGCAGCTTAGGACAGGGCGGCACTGAAGCTTTCTTT.

This clone was seen a single time. V is TRBV4-3 and J is TRBJ2-2, with 11 bases fitting TRBD1. The CDR3 spans 15 residues. The V and J ends lost 5 bases and 5 bases, in that order; junction bases with no gene match: 4. Germline V gene lookup returns CDR1 LGHNA and CDR2 YSLEER. CDR3 sequence reads: CASSFGTGGTGELFF. DNA of the CDR3: TGCGCCAGCAGCTTCGGGACAGGGGGAACCGGGGAGCTGTTTTTT.

CDR3 residues: CASSPAMGGGADTQYF. CDR3 nucleotides: TGCGCCAGCAGCCCCGCCATGGGCGGGGGGGCTGATACGCAGTATTTT. The V call is TRBV5-1, the J call TRBJ2-3, with TRBD2 matching over 9 bases. Per the germline V gene, CDR1 is SGHRS and CDR2 is YFSETQ. The V and J ends lost 4 bases and 6 bases, in that order; junction bases with no gene match: 12. The CDR3 has 16 residues.

The chain recombines TRBV5-6 with TRBJ2-5; 7 bases line up with TRBD1. CDR3 size: 13 residues. Germline CDR1 and CDR2: SGHDT and YYEEEE. The V segment lost 1 base and the J segment 5 bases; nucleotides outside the gene matches: 2. Written as DNA, the CDR3 is TGTGCCAGCAGCTTGCGGGGACAGGAGACCCAGTACTTC. Translated: CASSLRGQETQYF. Full variable domain (missing parts from reference TRBV5-6 and TRBJ2-5): DAGVTQSPTHLIKTRGQQVTLRCSPKSGHDTVSWYQQALGQGPQFIFQYYEEEERQRGNFPDRFSGHQFPNYSSELNVNALLLGDSALYLCASSLRGQETQYFGPGTRLLVL.

The chain links TRBV11-2 to TRBJ2-7; 8 positions agree with TRBD1. The CDR3 extends over 16 amino acids. CDR1 SGHAT and CDR2 FQNNGV come from the germline V gene. V dropped 5 bases and J dropped 6; count of bases not matched to a gene: 15. CDR3 nucleotides: TGTGCCAGCAGCCTTTTGCCCCAGACAGGGGATACCGAGCAGTACTTC. This translates into CASSLLPQTGDTEQYF.

This clone was seen only once. V usage is TRBV24-1 and J usage is TRBJ1-1; D is unresolved. Germline CDR1 and CDR2: KGHDR and SFDVKD. Trimming shortened V by 0 bases and J by 7 bases, and 5 bases separated the two germline ends. The CDR3 runs to 12 residues. CDR3 protein: CATSDLGSEAFF. CDR3 coding DNA: TGTGCCACCAGTGATTTGGGCAGTGAAGCTTTCTTT.

The chain is built from TRBV9 and TRBJ2-5, with a weak D call TRBD2 (5 bases). The CDR3 length is 15 residues. CDR1 and CDR2 (germline): SGDLS, YYNGEE. Deletions cut 3 bases from V and 1 base from J, with 13 bases between. CDR3 in DNA: TGTGCCAGCAGCGCTGGGAGCGTACCCCAAGAGACCCAGTACTTC. Its protein is CASSAGSVPQETQYF. The full variable domain, rest sourced from reference TRBV9 and TRBJ2-5, is DSGVTQTPKHLITATGQRVTLRCSPRSGDLSVYWYQQSLDQGLQFLIQYYNGEERAKGNILERFSAQQFPDLHSELNLSSLELGDSALYFCASSAGSVPQETQYFGPGTRLLVL.

J is TRBJ2-7 and V is TRBV6-4; the D is unclear. The V gene lost 2 bases and the J gene lost 2 bases, with 13 bases spanning the gap. Germline V CDR1 and CDR2: MRHNA, SNTAGT. CDR3 length: 15 residues. The CDR3 sequence: CASSDQGRRPYEQYV. CDR3 bases: TGTGCCAGCAGTGACCAAGGCAGGCGTCCCTACGAGCAGTACGTC.